Presented here are 15 T cell receptor beta chains from one specimen sequenced in a study of T-cell reconstitution after alpha-beta-depleted transplantation in children. Preparing the TCRbeta library involved the use of unique molecular identifiers. MiXCR, applied by TCRdb to the PCR reads, yields one record per CDR3 protein. This table holds around 210,000 distinct CDR3 sequences, 6.6% found once. Source: PBMCs, taken before TCRalphabeta/CD19-depleted stem cell transplant. These receptors came from a boy younger than 10 with acute lymphoblastic leukemia, due to receive a stem cell transplant.

V and J are TRBV12-3 or TRBV12-4 and TRBJ2-2; 7 positions agree with TRBD2. V was pared by 10 bases and J by 7 bases, with 9 bases of the junction left unmatched. There are 13 residues in the CDR3. This CDR3 is CATQTSRVGELFF. The DNA for the CDR3 is TGTGCCACCCAGACTAGCCGGGTCGGGGAGCTGTTTTTT.

V is TRBV15 and J is TRBJ1-5; D may be TRBD1 (5 bases). Trimming removed 0 bases at V and 3 bases at J, with 9 bases between. Looked up from germline, CDR1 is LNHNV and CDR2 is YYDKDF (reference sequence). The CDR3 is 15 amino acids. The CDR3 DNA reads TGTGCCACCAGCAGAGATGGGGGATACAATCAGCCCCAGCATTTT. It is translated as CATSRDGGYNQPQHF.

The chain links TRBV5-1 to TRBJ1-2; no reliable D call. The V and J ends lost 5 bases and 3 bases respectively, with 11 bases between them. Germline loops: CDR1 SGHRS, CDR2 YFSETQ. This CDR3 has 13 amino acids. The CDR3 reads CASSKDGDYGYTF. The CDR3 DNA is TGCGCCAGCAGTAAGGACGGTGACTATGGCTACACCTTC.

In this sample, this clonotype turned up many times. The chain is built from TRBV7-3 and TRBJ2-2; a possible D gene is TRBD1 (5 bases). V was cut by 4 bases and J by 0 bases, with 15 bases left in between. The CDR3 contains 17 residues. Germline lookup yields CDR1 SGHTA and CDR2 FQGTGA. As DNA, the CDR3 is TGTGCCAGCAGCTCGAACCTGGACACAGCGAACACCGGGGAGCTGTTTTTT. Its translation: CASSSNLDTANTGELFF.

This clonotype was seen ten or more times. V and J are TRBV29-1 and TRBJ2-1, with 8 bases identical to TRBD1. CDR1 and CDR2 (germline): SQVTM, ANQGSEA. The CDR3 spans 13 residues. Germline trimming cut 1 base from V and 7 bases from J; bases unmatched to any gene: 3. This CDR3 is CSVEGYRGNEQFF. CDR3 nucleotide sequence: TGCAGCGTTGAAGGTTACAGGGGGAATGAGCAGTTCTTC.

This clonotype was counted many times. The chain is built from TRBV7-2 and TRBJ2-1, with D perhaps assigned TRBD1 or TRBD2 (6 bases each). This CDR3 is built from 16 residues. Germline lookup yields CDR1 SGHTA and CDR2 FQGNSA. V was cut by 2 bases and J by 6 bases, with 17 bases left in between. CDR3 loop: CASSLSGGGDLNEQFF. CDR3 DNA: TGTGCCAGCAGCTTATCAGGAGGGGGAGACCTCAATGAGCAGTTCTTC.

This clonotype was seen at least ten times. V gene TRBV18 combines with J gene TRBJ2-7, with unresolved D. V was pared by 8 bases and J by 5 bases, with 10 bases between. The CDR3 covers 11 residues. The germline V gene has CDR1 KGHSH and CDR2 LQKENI. The CDR3 loop is CASQGRDEQYF. For the CDR3, the DNA is TGTGCCAGCCAAGGGCGTGACGAGCAGTACTTC.

The chain couples TRBV7-8 to TRBJ1-3, with 7 bases that match TRBD1. Germline V gene sequence: CDR1 SGHVS, CDR2 FQNEAQ. J was trimmed by 2 bases and V by 3 bases; bases with no gene match: 4. The CDR3 has 15 residues. The CDR3 DNA is TGTGCCAGCAGCTTCGAGGGGGCGACTGGAAACACCATATATTTT. Protein sequence: CASSFEGATGNTIYF.

Ten or more counts support this clonotype. V and J are TRBV28 and TRBJ2-5; 8 nucleotides align to TRBD1. Trimming removed 8 bases from V and 5 bases from J; junction bases left unmatched: 7. Germline CDR1 MDHEN, CDR2 SYDVKM. The CDR3 is 13 residues long. CDR3 bases: TGTGCCAGCGGGAGACAGGGGTGGGAGACCCAGTACTTC. Translated: CASGRQGWETQYF.

With respect to this clonotype: This CDR3 is missing its conserved last phenylalanine or tryptophan, likely due to a read error. V usage is TRBV4-3 and J usage is TRBJ2-7; possibly TRBD1 or TRBD2 for D (5 bases each). The CDR3 is made up of 19 amino acids. The germline V and J ends were trimmed by 1 base and 1 base, with 23 bases remaining between them. CDR1 and CDR2 from the germline V gene are LGHNA and YSLEER. The CDR3 DNA follows: TGCGCCAGCAGCCAAGTCTGGGACCCCGACCGCGGAGGATCCTACGAGCAGTACATC. The encoded protein is CASSQVWDPDRGGSYEQYI.

The table lists this clonotype with many counts. The chain couples TRBV6-5 to TRBJ2-2, with D tentatively TRBD2 (6 bases). There are 15 residues in the CDR3. Germline values: CDR1 MNHEY, CDR2 SVGAGI. Trimming cost V 3 bases and J 3 bases, with 11 bases left between them. The DNA of the CDR3 is TGTGCCAGCAGTTATCTATGGGAGGACACCGGGGAGCTGTTTTTT. Amino acid sequence: CASSYLWEDTGELFF.

This clonotype was seen only a few times. J is TRBJ2-5 and V is TRBV7-2; D not certain. Germline CDR1 and CDR2: SGHTA and FQGNSA. The CDR3 covers 13 residues. The ends were cut back, 5 bases at V and 5 bases at J, with 12 bases in the middle. The CDR3 DNA follows: TGTGCCAGCAGCACGAGCCTAGTGGAGACCCAGTACTTC. As protein: CASSTSLVETQYF.

The rearrangement uses TRBV12-3 or TRBV12-4 and TRBJ2-6; the D is unclear. Deletions cut 5 bases from V and 0 bases from J, with 11 bases between. This CDR3 comprises 16 residues. CDR3 bases: TGTGCCAGCAGTACCCCCGCCCTCTCTGGGGCCAACGTCCTGACTTTC. It yields the protein CASSTPALSGANVLTF.

This clonotype showed up just a few times. The chain is built from TRBV28 and TRBJ1-2; tentatively, D is TRBD1 (6 bases). This CDR3 has 17 residues. Germline V gene sequence: CDR1 MDHEN, CDR2 SYDVKM. Trimming removed 5 bases at V and 8 bases at J, with 27 bases between. CDR3 DNA: TGTGCCAGCAGTCGGGGGCAGGAGCCACTTAGATCGCGGGGCTACACCTTC. Protein sequence: CASSRGQEPLRSRGYTF.

This clonotype was seen ten or more times. This chain connects TRBV28 to TRBJ1-1; no firm D call. Between the trimmed V and J ends, which lost 6 bases and 0 bases, there was a span of 14 bases. The CDR3 runs 15 residues. The germline V gene encodes CDR1 MDHEN and CDR2 SYDVKM. CDR3 in DNA: TGTGCCAGCAGCCCACTTTCCGGGTTGAACACTGAAGCTTTCTTT. Translation: CASSPLSGLNTEAFF.